This TCR beta chain came from a study of CD8+ T cells in alopecia areata. Study-level information: Those treated were given oral tofacitinib at 5 to 10 mg twice daily. Regarding the study as a whole: Tofacitinib significantly lowered scalp clonality and expanded CD8+ clones among the top 100. Elevated clonality characterized lesional scalp relative to normal scalp, particularly in alopecia totalis/universalis.

On this clone: What it binds is unknown.

After isolation, RNA underwent reverse transcription to generate cDNA as the sequencing template. TCRdb's copy holds only in-frame clones and misses some; the assay was immunoSEQ multiplex PCR. Found here are some 170,000 clones, approximately 59% of them singletons; the top ten hold around 16%. Specified treatment: oral pan-JAK inhibitor, 5-10 mg twice daily. CDR1 is LNHNV and CDR2 is YYDKDF in the germline V gene (reference sequence). The V end lost 3 bases, the J end lost 3 bases, and 16 bases lay between the germline ends. The CDR3 sequence is 16 residues long. The receptor was isolated from a human donor with alopecia areata. This sample comprised CD4+ T cells sorted from blood, obtained between weeks 55 and 70, from a patient treated with tofacitinib. V and J are TRBV15 and TRBJ2-3, with D possibly being TRBD2 (7 bases). CDR3 sequence reads: CATSRSGGVWTDTQYF. DNA for the CDR3: TGTGCCACCAGCAGGTCGGGGGGCGTTTGGACAGATACGCAGTATTTT. Looking up the rest from reference TRBV15 and TRBJ2-3 gives the full variable domain: DAMVIQNPRYQVTQFGKPVTLSCSQTLNHNVMYWYQQKSSQAPKLLFHYYDKDFNNEADTPDNFQSRRPNTSFCFLDIRSPGLGDTAMYLCATSRSGGVWTDTQYFGPGTRLTVL.